A single sample gave rise to the 11 T cell receptor beta chains below, sequenced in a study of T-cell reconstitution after alpha-beta-depleted transplantation in children. Preparation of the TCRbeta library used unique molecular identifiers. TCRdb ran MiXCR on the PCR reads and lists one entry per CDR3 protein. The sample consists of hundreds of thousands of distinct CDR3 sequences, around 13% of them appearing once. The sequencing here drew on PBMCs, taken before TCRalphabeta/CD19-depleted stem cell transplant. These receptors all stem from a girl aged 2 to 9 with congenital amegakaryocytic thrombocytopenia, due to receive a stem cell transplant.

The chain joins TRBV5-1 to TRBJ2-3; D gene ambiguous. Per germline, CDR1 SGHRS and CDR2 YFSETQ. V gave up 0 bases and J gave up 13 bases, with 12 bases separating them. The CDR3 extends over 12 amino acids. Here the CDR3 DNA reads TGCGCCAGCAGCTTGGAAACCGACCGGGAGTATTTT. Translated, it gives CASSLETDREYF.

There are many counts of this clonotype. The chain recombines TRBV29-1 with TRBJ2-3; unclear D gene. Per the germline V gene, CDR1 is SQVTM and CDR2 is ANQGSEA. The CDR3 loop spans 15 amino acids. Deletions cut 2 bases from V and 0 bases from J, with 12 bases between. In DNA form, the CDR3 reads TGCAGCGTTGAACCTAACTTCCCGAGCACAGATACGCAGTATTTT. Amino acid sequence: CSVEPNFPSTDTQYF.

This clonotype was observed a handful of times. The chain carries TRBV2 and TRBJ2-1, with TRBD2 matching 9 bases. Germline CDR1 and CDR2: SNHLY and FYNNEI. The CDR3 sequence is 13 residues long. V shed 5 bases, J shed 8 bases, and the junction held 4 bases outside the gene matches. The CDR3 loop reads CASSLAGEYEQFF. In nucleotides, the CDR3 is TGTGCCAGCAGTTTAGCGGGAGAATATGAGCAGTTCTTC. Supplemented by reference TRBV2 and TRBJ2-1, the full variable domain reads EPEVTQTPSHQVTQMGQEVILRCVPISNHLYFYWYRQILGQKVEFLVSFYNNEISEKSEIFDDQFSVERPDGSNFTLKIRSTKLEDSAMYFCASSLAGEYEQFFGPGTRLTVL.

This clonotype was observed a handful of times. CDR3 DNA sequence: TGTGCCAGCAGCGACGAGACCGGTCCCTACGAGCAGTACTTC. Its translation: CASSDETGPYEQYF. V is TRBV7-9 and J is TRBJ2-7, with no clear D. The CDR3 runs to 14 residues. CDR1 and CDR2 from the germline V gene are SEHNR and FQNEAQ (reference sequence). Trimming stripped 5 bases from V and 2 bases from J, with 13 bases between.

V is TRBV29-1 and J is TRBJ2-7, with TRBD1 matching 8 bases. This CDR3 has 14 amino acids. CDR1 is SQVTM and CDR2 is ANQGSEA in the germline V gene. V lost 4 bases and J lost 2; bases outside the gene matches: 7. The CDR3 is CSVVGQGAAYEQYF. CDR3 nucleotide sequence: TGCAGCGTTGTAGGGCAGGGGGCCGCCTACGAGCAGTACTTC.

The table lists this clonotype with many counts. J is TRBJ2-1 and V is TRBV2; D might be TRBD2 (6 bases). This CDR3 has 14 amino acids. V lost 7 bases to trimming and J lost 4 bases, with 14 bases between them. Germline V gene data show CDR1 as SNHLY and CDR2 as FYNNEI. Here the CDR3 DNA reads TGTGCCAGCACCCTCCCGACTAGTTACAATGAGCAGTTCTTC. Translating it yields CASTLPTSYNEQFF. The full variable domain, completed using reference TRBV2 and TRBJ2-1, is EPEVTQTPSHQVTQMGQEVILRCVPISNHLYFYWYRQILGQKVEFLVSFYNNEISEKSEIFDDQFSVERPDGSNFTLKIRSTKLEDSAMYFCASTLPTSYNEQFFGPGTRLTVL.

In this sample, this clonotype turned up many times. This sequence joins TRBV7-8 and TRBJ2-1; TRBD1 aligns across 7 bases. Germline assignment: CDR1 SGHVS and CDR2 FQNEAQ. V shed 8 bases and J 0 bases; nucleotides not matched to a gene: 22. This CDR3 spans 20 amino acids. The CDR3 region has the DNA TGTGCCAGCTCTACGTCCAGGGGGTTGGAGAAAGTAGGCTCCTACAATGAGCAGTTCTTC. Translating gives CASSTSRGLEKVGSYNEQFF.

This clonotype was detected many times. The chain carries TRBV7-2 and TRBJ2-1; the match to TRBD2 covers 8 bases. The CDR3 runs 14 residues. V lost 3 bases and J lost 5; bases outside the gene matches: 3. Germline V gene sequence: CDR1 SGHTA, CDR2 FQGNSA. For the CDR3, the DNA is TGTGCCAGCAGCTTCGTAGCGGGGAACAATGAGCAGTTCTTC. Encoded protein: CASSFVAGNNEQFF.

In its sample, this clonotype was seen many times. The chain is built from TRBV10-3 and TRBJ2-2; the D call may be TRBD1 or TRBD2 (5 bases each). Trimming removed 0 bases from V and 5 bases from J, with 13 bases in between. CDR3 length: 16 amino acids. Per the germline V gene, CDR1 is ENHRY and CDR2 is SYGVKD. This CDR3 is CAISESSGTGTGELFF. The CDR3, as DNA: TGTGCCATCAGTGAGTCTTCCGGGACGGGTACCGGGGAGCTGTTTTTT.

This clonotype has a count of ten or more. The chain has TRBV27 and TRBJ2-1, with no clear D. The V gene lost 4 bases and the J gene lost 8 bases, with 15 bases spanning the gap. Germline CDR1 and CDR2: MNHEY and SMNVEV (reference sequence). This CDR3 has 14 residues. The chain's CDR3 is CASSSLTEFDEQFF. As DNA, the CDR3 is TGTGCCAGCAGTTCCCTGACCGAGTTCGATGAGCAGTTCTTC.

This clonotype has at least ten counts. The V call is TRBV20-1, the J call TRBJ1-1; D is possibly TRBD1 (5 bases). The CDR3 spans 14 residues. V was pared by 5 bases and J by 1 base, with 14 bases between. Germline V gene sequence: CDR1 DFQATT, CDR2 SNEGSKA (reference sequence). The CDR3 DNA sequence: TGCAGTGCTCTAGGAGCCCAGGGGAACACTGAAGCTTTCTTT. The encoded protein is CSALGAQGNTEAFF.